This TCR beta chain emerged from a study of CD8 T cells in ankylosing spondylitis. The CDR3 is 14 residues long. J gave up 10 bases and V 2 bases, and 9 bases lay outside the gene matches. CDR1 SGHNT and CDR2 YYREEE come from the germline V gene (reference sequence). TCRdb re-analysed the 5' RACE reads in MiXCR, keeping a single row per CDR3 protein. The top ten hold around 2.6% of the sample, which has approximately 250,000 distinct CDR3 sequences, roughly a tenth seen once. The chain is built from TRBV5-4 and TRBJ2-1; 7 nucleotides match TRBD2. The receptor was derived from a male donor with ankylosing spondylitis or in good health (not recorded which). Sequences were obtained from blood, either unsorted or a sorted T cell fraction (not recorded which). Here the CDR3 DNA reads TGTGCCAGCAGCTTCGGACTAGGGGATGGAGAGCAGTTCTTC. Amino acid sequence: CASSFGLGDGEQFF.